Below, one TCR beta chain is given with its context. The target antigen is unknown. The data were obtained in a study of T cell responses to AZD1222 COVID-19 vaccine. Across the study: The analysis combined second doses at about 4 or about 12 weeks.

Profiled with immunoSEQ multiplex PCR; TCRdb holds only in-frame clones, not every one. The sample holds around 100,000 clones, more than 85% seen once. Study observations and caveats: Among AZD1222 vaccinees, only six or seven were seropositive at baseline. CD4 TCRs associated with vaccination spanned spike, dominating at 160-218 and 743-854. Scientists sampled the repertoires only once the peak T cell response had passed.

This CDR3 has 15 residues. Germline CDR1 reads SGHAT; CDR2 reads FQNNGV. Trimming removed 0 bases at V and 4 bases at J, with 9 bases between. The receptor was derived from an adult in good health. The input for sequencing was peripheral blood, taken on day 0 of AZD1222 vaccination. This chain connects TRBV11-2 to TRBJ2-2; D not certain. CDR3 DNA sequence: TGTGCCAGCAGCTTAGAGGCCGGCGCCACCGGGGAGCTGTTTTTT. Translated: CASSLEAGATGELFF.